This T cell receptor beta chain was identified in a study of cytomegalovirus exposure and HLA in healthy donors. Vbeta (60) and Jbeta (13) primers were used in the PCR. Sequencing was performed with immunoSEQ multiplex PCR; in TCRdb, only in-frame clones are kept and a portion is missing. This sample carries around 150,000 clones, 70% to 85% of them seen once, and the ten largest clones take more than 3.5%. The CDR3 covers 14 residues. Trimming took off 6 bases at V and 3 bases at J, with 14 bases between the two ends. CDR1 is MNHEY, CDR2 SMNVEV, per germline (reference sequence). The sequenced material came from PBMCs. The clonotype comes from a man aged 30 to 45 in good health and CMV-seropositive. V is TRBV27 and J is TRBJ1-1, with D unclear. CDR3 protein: CASRQLRGDTEAFF. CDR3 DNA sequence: TGTGCCAGCAGACAGCTCCGGGGTGACACTGAAGCTTTCTTT.